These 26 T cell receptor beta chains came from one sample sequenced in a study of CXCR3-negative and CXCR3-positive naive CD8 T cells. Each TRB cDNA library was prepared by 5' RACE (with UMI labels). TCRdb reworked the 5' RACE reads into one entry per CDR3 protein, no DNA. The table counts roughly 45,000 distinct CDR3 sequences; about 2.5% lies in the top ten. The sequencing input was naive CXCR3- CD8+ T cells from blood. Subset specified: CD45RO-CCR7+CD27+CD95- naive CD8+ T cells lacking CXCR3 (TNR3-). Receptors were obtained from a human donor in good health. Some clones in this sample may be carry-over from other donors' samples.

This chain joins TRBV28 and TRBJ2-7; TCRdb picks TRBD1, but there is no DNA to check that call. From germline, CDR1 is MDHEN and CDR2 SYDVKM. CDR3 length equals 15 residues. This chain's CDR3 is CASSLGGQGDREQYF.

CDR3 region: CSVYEPGQGNQPQHF. The V gene is TRBV29-1, the J gene TRBJ1-5; TCRdb's D call of TRBD1 is untestable without DNA. CDR3 length equals 15 residues. Germline V gene data show CDR1 as SQVTM and CDR2 as ANQGSEA.

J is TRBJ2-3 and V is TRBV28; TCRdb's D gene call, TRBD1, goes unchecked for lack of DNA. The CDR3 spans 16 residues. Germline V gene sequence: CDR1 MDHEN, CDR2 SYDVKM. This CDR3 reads CASSLFAQVHTDTQYF.

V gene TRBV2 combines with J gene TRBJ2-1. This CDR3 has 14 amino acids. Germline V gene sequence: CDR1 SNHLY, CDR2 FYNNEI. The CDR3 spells CASSVSGANNEQFF.

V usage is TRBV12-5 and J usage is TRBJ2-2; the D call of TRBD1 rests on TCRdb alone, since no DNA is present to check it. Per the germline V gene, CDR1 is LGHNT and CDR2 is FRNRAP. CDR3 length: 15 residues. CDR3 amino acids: CASGQQGSNTGELFF. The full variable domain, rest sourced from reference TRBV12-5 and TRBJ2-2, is DARVTQTPRHKVTEMGQEVTMRCQPILGHNTVFWYRQTMMQGLELLAYFRNRAPLDDSGMPKDRFSAEMPDATLATLKIQPSEPRDSAVYFCASGQQGSNTGELFFGEGSRLTVL.

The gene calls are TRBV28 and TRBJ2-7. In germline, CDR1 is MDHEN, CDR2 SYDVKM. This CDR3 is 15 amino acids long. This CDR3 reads CASSLGAMPFYEQYF.

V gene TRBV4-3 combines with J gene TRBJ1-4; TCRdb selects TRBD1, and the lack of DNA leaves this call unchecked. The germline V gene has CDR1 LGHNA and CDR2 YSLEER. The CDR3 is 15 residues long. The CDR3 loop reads CASSQDVGAVEKLFF.

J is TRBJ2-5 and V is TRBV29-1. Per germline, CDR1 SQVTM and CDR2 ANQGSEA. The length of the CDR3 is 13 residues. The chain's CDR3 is CSALVSYQETQYF.

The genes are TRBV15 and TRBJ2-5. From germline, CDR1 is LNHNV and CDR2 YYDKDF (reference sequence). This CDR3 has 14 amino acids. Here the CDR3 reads CATSSGLLRETQYF.

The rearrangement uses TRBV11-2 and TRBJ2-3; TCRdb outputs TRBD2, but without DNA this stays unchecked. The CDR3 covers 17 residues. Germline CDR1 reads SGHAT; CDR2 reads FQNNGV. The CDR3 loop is CASIAPETSGGSDTQYF.

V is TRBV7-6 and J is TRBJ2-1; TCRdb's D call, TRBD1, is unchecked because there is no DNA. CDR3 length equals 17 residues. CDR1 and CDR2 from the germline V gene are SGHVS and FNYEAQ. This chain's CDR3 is CASSLGGGEGSYNEQFF.

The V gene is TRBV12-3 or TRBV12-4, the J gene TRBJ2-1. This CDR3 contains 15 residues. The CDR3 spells CASSLLQGSYNEQFF.

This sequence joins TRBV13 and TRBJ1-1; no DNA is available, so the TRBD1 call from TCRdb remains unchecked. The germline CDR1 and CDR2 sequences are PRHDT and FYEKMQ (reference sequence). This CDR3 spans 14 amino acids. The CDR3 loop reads CAIGDRTTNTEAFF.

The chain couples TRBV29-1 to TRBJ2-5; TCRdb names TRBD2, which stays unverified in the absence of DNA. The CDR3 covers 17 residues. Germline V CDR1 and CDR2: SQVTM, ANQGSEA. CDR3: CSVEMAGETSAEETQYF. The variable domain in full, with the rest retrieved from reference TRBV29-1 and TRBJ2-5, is SAVISQKPSRDICQRGTSLTIQCQVDSQVTMMFWYRQQPGQSLTLIATANQGSEATYESGFVIDKFPISRPNLTFSTLTVSNMSPEDSSIYLCSVEMAGETSAEETQYFGPGTRLLVL.

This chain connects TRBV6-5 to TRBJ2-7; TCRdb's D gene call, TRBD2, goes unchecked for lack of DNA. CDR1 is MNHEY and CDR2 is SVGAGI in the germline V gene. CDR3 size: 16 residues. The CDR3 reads CASSYSSTSGHYEQYF.

This chain's CDR3 is CASSIPGGRPDSNQPQHF. This chain uses TRBV28 with TRBJ1-5; TCRdb's D call of TRBD1 is untestable without DNA. Germline V gene lookup returns CDR1 MDHEN and CDR2 SYDVKM. The CDR3 sequence is 18 residues long.

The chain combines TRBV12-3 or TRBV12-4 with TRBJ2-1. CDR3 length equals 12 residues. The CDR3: CASSSSSHEQFF.

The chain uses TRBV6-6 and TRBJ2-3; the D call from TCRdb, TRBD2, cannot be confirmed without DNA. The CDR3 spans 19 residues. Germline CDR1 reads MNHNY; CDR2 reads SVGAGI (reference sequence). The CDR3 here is CASSYPSSGGRSPADTQYF.

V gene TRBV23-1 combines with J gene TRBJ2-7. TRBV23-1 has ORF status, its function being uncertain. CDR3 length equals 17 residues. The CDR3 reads CASKYFAVAGGSYEQYF.

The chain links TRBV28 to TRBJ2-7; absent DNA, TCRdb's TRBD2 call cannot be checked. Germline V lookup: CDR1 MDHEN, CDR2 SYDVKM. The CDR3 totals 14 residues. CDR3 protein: CASSVAGDFYEQYF.

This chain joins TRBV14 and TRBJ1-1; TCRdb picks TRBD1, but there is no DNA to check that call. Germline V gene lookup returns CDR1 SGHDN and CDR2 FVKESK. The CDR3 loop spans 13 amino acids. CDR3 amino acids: CASSDRANTEAFF.

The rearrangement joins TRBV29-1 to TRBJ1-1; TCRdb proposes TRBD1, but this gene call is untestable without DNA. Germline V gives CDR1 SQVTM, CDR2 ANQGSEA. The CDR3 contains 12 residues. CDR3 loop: CSVESQGTEAFF. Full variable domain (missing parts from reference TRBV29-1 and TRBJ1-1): SAVISQKPSRDICQRGTSLTIQCQVDSQVTMMFWYRQQPGQSLTLIATANQGSEATYESGFVIDKFPISRPNLTFSTLTVSNMSPEDSSIYLCSVESQGTEAFFGQGTRLTVV.

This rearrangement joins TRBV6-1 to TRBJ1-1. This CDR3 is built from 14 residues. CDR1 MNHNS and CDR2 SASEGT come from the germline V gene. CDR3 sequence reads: CASSEAVENTEAFF.

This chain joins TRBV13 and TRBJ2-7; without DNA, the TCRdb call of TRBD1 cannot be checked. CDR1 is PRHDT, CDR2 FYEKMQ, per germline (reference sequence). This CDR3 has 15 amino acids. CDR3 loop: CASSWTPVERYEQYF.

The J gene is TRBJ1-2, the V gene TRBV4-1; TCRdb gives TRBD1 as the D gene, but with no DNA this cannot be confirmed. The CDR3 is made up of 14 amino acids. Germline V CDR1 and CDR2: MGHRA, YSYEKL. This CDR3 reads CASSQDRDSDGYTF.

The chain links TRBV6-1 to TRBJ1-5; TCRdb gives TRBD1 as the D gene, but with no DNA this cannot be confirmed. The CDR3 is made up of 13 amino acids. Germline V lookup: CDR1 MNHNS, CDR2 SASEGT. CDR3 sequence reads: CASTDRGNQPQHF.